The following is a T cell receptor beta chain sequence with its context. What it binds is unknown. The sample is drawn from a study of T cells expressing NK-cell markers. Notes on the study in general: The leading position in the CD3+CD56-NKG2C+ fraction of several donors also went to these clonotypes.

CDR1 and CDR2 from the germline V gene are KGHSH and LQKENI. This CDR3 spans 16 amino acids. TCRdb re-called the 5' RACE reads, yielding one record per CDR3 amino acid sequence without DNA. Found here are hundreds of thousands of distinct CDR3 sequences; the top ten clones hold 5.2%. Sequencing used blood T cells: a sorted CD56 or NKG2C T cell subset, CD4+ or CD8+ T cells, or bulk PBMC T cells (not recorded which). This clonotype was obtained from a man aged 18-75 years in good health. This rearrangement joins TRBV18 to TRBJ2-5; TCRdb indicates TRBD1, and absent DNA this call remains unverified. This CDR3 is CASSPPGQGILGTQYF.